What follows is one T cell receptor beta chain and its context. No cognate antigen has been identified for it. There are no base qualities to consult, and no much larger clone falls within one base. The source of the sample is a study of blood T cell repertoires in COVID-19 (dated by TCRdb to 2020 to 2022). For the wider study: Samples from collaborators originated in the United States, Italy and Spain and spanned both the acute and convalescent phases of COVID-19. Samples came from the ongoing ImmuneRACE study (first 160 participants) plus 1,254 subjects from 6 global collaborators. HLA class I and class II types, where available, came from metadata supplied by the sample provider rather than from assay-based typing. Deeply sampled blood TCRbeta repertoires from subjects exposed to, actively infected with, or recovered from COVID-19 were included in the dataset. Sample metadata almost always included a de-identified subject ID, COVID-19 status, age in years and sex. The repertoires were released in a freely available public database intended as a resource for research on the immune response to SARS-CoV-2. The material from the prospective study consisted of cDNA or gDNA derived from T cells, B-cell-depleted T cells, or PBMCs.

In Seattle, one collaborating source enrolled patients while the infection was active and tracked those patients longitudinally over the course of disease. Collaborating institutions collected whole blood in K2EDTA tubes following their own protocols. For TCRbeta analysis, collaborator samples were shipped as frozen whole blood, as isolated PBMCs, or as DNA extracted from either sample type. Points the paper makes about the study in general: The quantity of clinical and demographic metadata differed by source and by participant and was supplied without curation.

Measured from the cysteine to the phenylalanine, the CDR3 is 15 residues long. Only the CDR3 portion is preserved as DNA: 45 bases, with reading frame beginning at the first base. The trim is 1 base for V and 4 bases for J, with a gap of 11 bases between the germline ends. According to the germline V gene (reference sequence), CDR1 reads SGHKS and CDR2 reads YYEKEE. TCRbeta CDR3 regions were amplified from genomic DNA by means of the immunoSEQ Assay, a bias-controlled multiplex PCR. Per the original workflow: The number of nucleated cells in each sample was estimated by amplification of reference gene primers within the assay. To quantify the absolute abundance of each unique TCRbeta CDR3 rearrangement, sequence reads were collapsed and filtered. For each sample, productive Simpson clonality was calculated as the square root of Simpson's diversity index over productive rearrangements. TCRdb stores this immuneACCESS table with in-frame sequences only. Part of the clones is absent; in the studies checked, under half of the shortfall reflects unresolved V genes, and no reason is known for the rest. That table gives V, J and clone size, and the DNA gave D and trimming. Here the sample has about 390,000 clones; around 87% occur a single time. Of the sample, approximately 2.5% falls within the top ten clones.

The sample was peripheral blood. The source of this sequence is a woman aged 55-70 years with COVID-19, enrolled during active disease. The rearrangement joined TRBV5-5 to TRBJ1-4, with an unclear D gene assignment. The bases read TGTGCCAGCAGCTTGAAGGAGTCGGTTAATGAAAAACTGTTTTTT. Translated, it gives CASSLKESVNEKLFF.